A selection of T cell receptor beta chains follows, all from one sample in a study of blood T cell repertoires in COVID-19. TCRdb keeps only in-frame clones here, not all; method: immunoSEQ multiplex PCR. The sample contains fewer than 70,000 clones, about four fifths of which appear only once. Source material: peripheral blood. The receptors come from a human donor in a cohort sampled during active COVID-19. CDR3s include the opening cysteine and the closing phenylalanine or tryptophan. Size tells how often a clone was seen (once, few, many) or the class of an expanded clone, and some rows leave it out.

V,size,length,J,CDR3
TRBV21-1,.,15,TRBJ2-7,CASSKAAGPTYEQYF
TRBV3-1/TRBV3-2,.,11,TRBJ2-7,CASSQRGEQYF
TRBV7-9,few,17,TRBJ2-5,CASSLGPLAGVQETQYF
TRBV7-9,.,16,TRBJ2-7,CASSLAATGHSYEQYF
TRBV12-3/TRBV12-4,.,12,TRBJ2-3,CASSFYTDTQYF
TRBV5-4,.,13,TRBJ2-7,CASSNGLEAEQYF
TRBV4-3,.,16,TRBJ2-7,CASSQEGAGGPYEQYF
TRBV3-1/TRBV3-2,.,14,TRBJ1-2,CASSQTGGNYGYTF
TRBV7-8,.,16,TRBJ2-7,CASSLDRLAGAYEQYF
TRBV25-1,.,13,TRBJ1-1,CASSEFTGGKAFF
TRBV7-2,.,15,TRBJ2-7,CASSLRTSGSYEQYF
TRBV7-9,.,14,TRBJ1-5,CASSIGEVNQPQHF
TRBV28,.,17,TRBJ1-1,CASSFPAVSVTPPEAFF
TRBV7-9,.,18,TRBJ2-3,CASTSTAGTPTSTDTQYF
TRBV4-1,.,15,TRBJ1-6,CASSLGTAYNSPLHF
TRBV7-2,few,14,TRBJ1-6,CASSLGVRGSPLHF
TRBV15,few,17,TRBJ1-4,CATSRGGQAGGYEKLFF
TRBV4-3,.,14,TRBJ2-7,CASSQGNRGYEQYF
TRBV19,.,15,TRBJ1-5,CASSIDRGTHQPQHF
TRBV27,.,15,TRBJ2-7,CASSYEGATGYEQYF
TRBV7-2,.,17,TRBJ2-7,CASSLALMAGVRNEQYF
TRBV5-6,once,15,TRBJ1-3,CASSTDRGPRNTIYF
TRBV4-1,.,16,TRBJ1-1,CASSQATGTGNTEAFF
TRBV3-1/TRBV3-2,.,13,TRBJ2-7,CASSQGDSGEQYF
TRBV18,.,18,TRBJ1-4,CASSPTRQGGTTREKLFF
TRBV19,.,12,TRBJ1-4,CASSRDVEKLFF
TRBV11-2,.,14,TRBJ1-1,CASSYLNMNTEAFF
TRBV6-5,.,15,TRBJ2-5,CASSPGQGKRETQYF
TRBV5-1,.,15,TRBJ2-3,CATTSTGSSTDTQYF
TRBV4-1,.,16,TRBJ1-1,CASSQDHRSSNTEAFF
TRBV7-9,few,17,TRBJ1-4,CASSQPVGSWANEKLFF
TRBV6-5,.,15,TRBJ2-7,CASSLEAGFSYEQYF
TRBV5-1,.,16,TRBJ2-5,CASSLGRDRGLETQYF
TRBV5-6,.,13,TRBJ2-7,CASNRGGVHEQYF
TRBV30,.,15,TRBJ1-6,CAWSVTRSGNSPLHF
TRBV3-1/TRBV3-2,many,13,TRBJ1-1,CASSQGTGFRAFF
TRBV7-2,.,16,TRBJ1-2,CASSPSGLTGIGGYTF
TRBV5-1,.,16,TRBJ2-7,CASSLGWGLSSYEQYF
TRBV6-5,.,14,TRBJ2-1,CASKEASGGYEQFF
TRBV25-1,.,15,TRBJ1-3,CASSQGQGAGNTIYF
TRBV2,.,16,TRBJ1-3,CASSGNRIYSGNTIYF
TRBV9,few,17,TRBJ1-6,CASSPRGSQGVGSPLHF
TRBV4-3,.,14,TRBJ2-5,CASSQGVTGETQYF
TRBV19,.,13,TRBJ2-1,CASSIRGANEQFF
TRBV19,.,15,TRBJ2-7,CASSIGQGILYEQYF
TRBV12-3/TRBV12-4,.,11,TRBJ1-1,CASSLRTEAFF
TRBV6-6,.,13,TRBJ2-7,CASSWDRVKEQYF
TRBV15,.,15,TRBJ1-5,CATSRDQGGNQPQHF
TRBV15,.,15,TRBJ2-7,CATSREKQGADEQYF
TRBV6-5,.,14,TRBJ2-7,CALGLQGGPRGQYF
TRBV19,.,15,TRBJ1-2,CASSTLEGATYGYTF
TRBV23-1,.,14,TRBJ2-7,CASSQKPGKHEQYF
TRBV12-3/TRBV12-4,few,13,TRBJ2-7,CASRGQGVNEQYF
TRBV7-2,.,16,TRBJ1-3,CASSLDASSSGNTIYF
TRBV2,.,17,TRBJ2-7,CASSGRGLAGGPYEQYF
TRBV6-6,.,19,TRBJ2-2,CASSHGGRSGPGGPGELFF
TRBV7-9,.,18,TRBJ1-1,CASSLKGASPEGDTEAFF
TRBV15,.,13,TRBJ2-5,CATSRVVEETQYF
TRBV24-1,.,16,TRBJ2-1,CATSDPTAASYNEQFF
TRBV5-6,.,15,TRBJ2-7,CASSLDLAGAFEQYF